This TCR beta chain derives from a study of shared clonotypes between healthy human individuals. Overall study results and limits: Clonotype sharing levels among donors were expected to vary with sequencing depth. Rarefaction indicated that sorted-subset sequencing remained incomplete although depth was large. Of the naive CD4 clonotypes, around 4.9% were shared across several donors.

The CDR3 is made up of 15 amino acids. V lost 4 bases and J lost 7; bases outside the gene matches: 10. From germline, CDR1 is SGHNT and CDR2 YYREEE (reference sequence). Sequencing was performed with immunoSEQ multiplex PCR; in TCRdb, only in-frame clones are kept and a portion is missing. The table lists some 900,000 clones, over 75% of them singletons, with approximately 1.5% in the top ten. Memory CD4+ cells were the fraction left after CD45RA+ naive selection. About this clone: The antigen is not known.

The receptor comes from a man aged 18 to 30 in good health. The chain employs TRBV5-4 and TRBJ2-1; 8 nucleotides agree with TRBD1. What was sequenced was memory CD4+ T cells sorted from blood. Subset here: CD45RA-negative fraction. The CDR3 DNA sequence: TGTGCCAGCAGCCTCCCCGGGACAGGTTTAAATGAGCAGTTCTTC. This sequence encodes CASSLPGTGLNEQFF.